The clone carrying this TCR beta chain occurred a few times. Antigen unknown. The entry originates in a study of response to subunit inactivated influenza vaccine. Findings of the study overall: The authors suggested that every seasonal influenza vaccination recruits few new T cells.

TCRdb re-called the RT-PCR reads through MiXCR, storing one row per CDR3 protein. The sample shows 550,000 to 650,000 distinct CDR3 sequences, around 11% of them seen only once. Germline V gene lookup returns CDR1 MDHEN and CDR2 SYDVKM. The CDR3 is made up of 14 amino acids. With 3 bases removed from V and 5 bases from J, the gap between germline ends came to 14 bases. The input for sequencing was PBMCs from blood, taken on the day of vaccination. The chain joins TRBV28 to TRBJ2-7; D unclear. The receptor comes from a man aged 45 to 65 who received an inactivated influenza vaccine. The CDR3 region is CASSFPGSGNEQYF. The CDR3 bases are TGTGCCAGCAGTTTCCCAGGTTCAGGCAACGAGCAGTACTTC. Full variable domain (rest looked up from reference TRBV28 and TRBJ2-7): DVKVTQSSRYLVKRTGEKVFLECVQDMDHENMFWYRQDPGLGLRLIYFSYDVKMKEKGDIPEGYSVSREKKERFSLILESASTNQTSMYLCASSFPGSGNEQYFGPGTRLTVT.